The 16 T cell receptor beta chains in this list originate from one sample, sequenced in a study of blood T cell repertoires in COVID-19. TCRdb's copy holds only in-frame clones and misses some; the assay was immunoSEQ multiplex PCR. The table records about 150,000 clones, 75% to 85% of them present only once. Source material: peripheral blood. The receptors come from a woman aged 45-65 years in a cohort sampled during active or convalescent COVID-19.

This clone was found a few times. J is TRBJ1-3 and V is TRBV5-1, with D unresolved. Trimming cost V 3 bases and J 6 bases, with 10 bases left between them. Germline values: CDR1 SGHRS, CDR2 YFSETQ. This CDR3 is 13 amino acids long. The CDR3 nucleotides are TGCGCCAGCAGCTGGGTCAGGTTAAACACCATATATTTT. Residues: CASSWVRLNTIYF.

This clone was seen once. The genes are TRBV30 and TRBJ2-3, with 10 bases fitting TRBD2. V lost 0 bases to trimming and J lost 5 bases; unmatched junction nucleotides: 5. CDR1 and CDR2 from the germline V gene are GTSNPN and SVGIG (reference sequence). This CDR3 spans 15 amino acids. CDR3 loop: CAWSVAGGPRDTQYF. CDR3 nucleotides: TGTGCCTGGAGTGTAGCGGGGGGGCCTCGAGATACGCAGTATTTT.

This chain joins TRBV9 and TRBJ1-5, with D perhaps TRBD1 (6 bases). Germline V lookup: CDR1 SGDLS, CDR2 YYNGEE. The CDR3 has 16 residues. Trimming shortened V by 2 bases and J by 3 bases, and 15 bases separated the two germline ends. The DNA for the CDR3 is TGTGCCAGCAGCGTGACACACCAGGGGAACAATCAGCCCCAGCATTTT. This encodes CASSVTHQGNNQPQHF.

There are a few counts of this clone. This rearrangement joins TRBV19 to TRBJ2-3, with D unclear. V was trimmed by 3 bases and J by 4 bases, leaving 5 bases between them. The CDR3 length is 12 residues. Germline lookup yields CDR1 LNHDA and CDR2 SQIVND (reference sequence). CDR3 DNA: TGTGCCAGTAGTATTGTAGCAGATACGCAGTATTTT. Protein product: CASSIVADTQYF.

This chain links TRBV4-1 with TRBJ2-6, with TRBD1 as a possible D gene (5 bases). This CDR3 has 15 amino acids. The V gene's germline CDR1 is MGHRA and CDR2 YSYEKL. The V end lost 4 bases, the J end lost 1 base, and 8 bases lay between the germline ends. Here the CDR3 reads CASSLAGSGANVLTF. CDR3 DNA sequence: TGCGCCAGCAGCCTCGCAGGGTCTGGGGCCAACGTCCTGACTTTC.

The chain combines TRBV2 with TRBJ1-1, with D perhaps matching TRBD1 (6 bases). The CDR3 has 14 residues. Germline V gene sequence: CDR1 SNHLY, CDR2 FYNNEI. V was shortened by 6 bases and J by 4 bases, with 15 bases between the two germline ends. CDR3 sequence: CASRPQGVGTEAFF. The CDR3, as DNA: TGTGCCAGCAGACCACAGGGCGTCGGCACTGAAGCTTTCTTT.

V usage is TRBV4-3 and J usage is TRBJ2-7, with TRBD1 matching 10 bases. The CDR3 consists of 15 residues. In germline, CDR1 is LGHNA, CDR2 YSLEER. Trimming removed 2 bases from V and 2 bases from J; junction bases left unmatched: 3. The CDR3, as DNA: TGCGCCAGCAGCCAATCGGGGACAGGGGCCTACGAGCAGTACTTC. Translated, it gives CASSQSGTGAYEQYF.

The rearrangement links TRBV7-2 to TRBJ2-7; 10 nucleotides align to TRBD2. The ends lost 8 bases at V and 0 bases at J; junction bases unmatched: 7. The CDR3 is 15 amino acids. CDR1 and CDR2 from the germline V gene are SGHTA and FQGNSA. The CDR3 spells CASQVLAGASYEQYF. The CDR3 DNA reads TGTGCCAGCCAGGTTCTAGCGGGGGCCTCCTACGAGCAGTACTTC.

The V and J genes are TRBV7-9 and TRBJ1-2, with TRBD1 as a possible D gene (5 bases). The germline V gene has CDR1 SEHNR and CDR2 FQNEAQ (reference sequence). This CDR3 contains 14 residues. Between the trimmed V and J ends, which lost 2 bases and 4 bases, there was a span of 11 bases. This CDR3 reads CASSLSTVIYGYTF. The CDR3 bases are TGTGCCAGCAGCTTATCGACAGTGATCTATGGCTACACCTTC.

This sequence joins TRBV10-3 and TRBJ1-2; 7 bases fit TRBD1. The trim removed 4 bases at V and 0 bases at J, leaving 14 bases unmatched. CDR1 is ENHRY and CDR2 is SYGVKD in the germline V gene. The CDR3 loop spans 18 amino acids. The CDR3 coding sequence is TGTGCCATCAGTGGGGGTGGGCAACAGGGGAGGCCTAACTATGGCTACACCTTC. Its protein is CAISGGGQQGRPNYGYTF.

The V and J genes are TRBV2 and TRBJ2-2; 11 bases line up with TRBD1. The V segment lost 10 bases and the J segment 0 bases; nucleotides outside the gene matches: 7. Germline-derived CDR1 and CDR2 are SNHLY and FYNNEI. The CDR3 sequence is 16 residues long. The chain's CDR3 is CATPGQGVSNTGELFF. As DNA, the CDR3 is TGTGCCACCCCGGGACAGGGGGTATCGAACACCGGGGAGCTGTTTTTT.

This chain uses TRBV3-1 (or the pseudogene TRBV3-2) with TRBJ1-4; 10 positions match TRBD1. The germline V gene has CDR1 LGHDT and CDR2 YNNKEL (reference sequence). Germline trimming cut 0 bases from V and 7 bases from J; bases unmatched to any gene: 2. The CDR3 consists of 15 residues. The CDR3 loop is CASSQEGTGVEKLFF. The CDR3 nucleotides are TGTGCCAGCAGCCAAGAAGGGACAGGGGTTGAAAAACTGTTTTTT.

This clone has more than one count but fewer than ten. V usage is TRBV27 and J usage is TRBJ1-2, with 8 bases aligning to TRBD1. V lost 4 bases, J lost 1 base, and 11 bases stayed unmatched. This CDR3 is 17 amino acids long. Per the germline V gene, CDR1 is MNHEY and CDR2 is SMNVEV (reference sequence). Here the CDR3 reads CASSSSSTGEHNYGYTF. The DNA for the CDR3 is TGTGCCAGCAGTTCGAGTTCGACAGGGGAACATAACTATGGCTACACCTTC.

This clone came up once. CDR3 amino acids: CASRPAGSNTEAFF. The CDR3 region has the DNA TGTGCCAGCAGGCCCGCGGGGTCAAACACTGAAGCTTTCTTT. The rearrangement links TRBV3-1 (or the pseudogene TRBV3-2) to TRBJ1-1; D not certain. This CDR3 comprises 14 residues. The germline V gene has CDR1 LGHDT and CDR2 YNNKEL (reference sequence). V shed 6 bases and J shed 2 bases, with 13 bases lying between them.

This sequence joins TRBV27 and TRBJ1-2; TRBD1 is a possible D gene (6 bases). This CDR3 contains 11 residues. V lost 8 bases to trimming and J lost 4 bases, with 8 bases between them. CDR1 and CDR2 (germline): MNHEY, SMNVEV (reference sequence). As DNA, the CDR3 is TGTGCCAGCGGGGGCGTCTATGGCTACACCTTC. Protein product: CASGGVYGYTF.

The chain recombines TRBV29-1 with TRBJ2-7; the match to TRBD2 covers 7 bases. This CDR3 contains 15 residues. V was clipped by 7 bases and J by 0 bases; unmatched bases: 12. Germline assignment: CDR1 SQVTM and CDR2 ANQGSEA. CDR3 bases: TGCAGCGCACGACCCGGGACTACGAACTCCTACGAGCAGTACTTC. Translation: CSARPGTTNSYEQYF.